The rows below give T cell receptor beta chains drawn from one sample of a study of patients and donors after allogeneic stem cell transplantation. TCRdb analysed the RT-PCR reads with MiXCR anew, one entry per CDR3 protein. The repertoire holds fewer than 250,000 distinct CDR3 sequences, with 13% to 15% as singletons. Sequences were obtained from blood, either unsorted or a sorted T cell fraction (not recorded which). These receptor sequences come from a human donor who was either an allogeneic HSCT recipient or a stem cell or donor lymphocyte infusion donor (not recorded which). It is not recorded whose cells these are; they may come from a transplant donor. CDR3s include the opening cysteine and the closing phenylalanine or tryptophan. The order of the fields is clone size, V gene, J gene, D gene, CDR3 DNA, CDR3 protein. D genes are given only for firm matches. Not every row has a clone size; where given, it reads once, few, many or a size class.

abundance: many
v_gene: TRBV9
j_gene: TRBJ2-5
d_gene: NA
CDR3nt: TGTGCCAGCAGCGTAGGTGTTGGAGAGACCCAGTACTTC
CDR3aa: CASSVGVGETQYF

abundance: few
v_gene: TRBV20-1
j_gene: TRBJ2-7
d_gene: TRBD2
CDR3nt: TGCAGTGCTAGAGATGCCCTAGCGGGGAGGGACGAGCAGTACTTC
CDR3aa: CSARDALAGRDEQYF

abundance: NA
v_gene: TRBV5-4
j_gene: TRBJ1-2
d_gene: TRBD1
CDR3nt: TGTGCCAGCAGTTCACCGGGACAGGGCTCTAACTATGGCTACACCTTC
CDR3aa: CASSSPGQGSNYGYTF

abundance: NA
v_gene: TRBV20-1
j_gene: TRBJ2-3
d_gene: NA
CDR3nt: TGCAGTGCTAGAGATCGTTTAGGGGGACACACAGATACGCAGTATTTT
CDR3aa: CSARDRLGGHTDTQYF

abundance: few
v_gene: TRBV9
j_gene: TRBJ2-2
d_gene: TRBD2
CDR3nt: TGTGCCAGCAGCGTAGCTACGGGGGGACTAGCTAACACCGGGGAGCTGTTTTTT
CDR3aa: CASSVATGGLANTGELFF

abundance: NA
v_gene: TRBV7-2
j_gene: TRBJ2-7
d_gene: TRBD1
CDR3nt: TGTGCCAGCAGCTTCCCCGGGACAGGGACCGAGCAGTACTTC
CDR3aa: CASSFPGTGTEQYF

abundance: NA
v_gene: TRBV11-2
j_gene: TRBJ1-4
d_gene: NA
CDR3nt: TGTGCCAGCAGCTTCGGGGGGGCGGGTGAAAAACTGTTTTTT
CDR3aa: CASSFGGAGEKLFF

abundance: NA
v_gene: TRBV21-1
j_gene: TRBJ2-3
d_gene: NA
CDR3nt: TGTGCCAGCAGCGCGGGACTAGCGGGGGACCTAGCACAGATACGTCAGTATTTT
CDR3aa: CASSAGLAGDLAQIRQYF

abundance: many
v_gene: TRBV7-3
j_gene: TRBJ2-7
d_gene: NA
CDR3nt: TGTGCCAGCAGCTTAATTAGGGGCAACGAGCAGTACTTC
CDR3aa: CASSLIRGNEQYF

abundance: NA
v_gene: TRBV12-3/TRBV12-4
j_gene: TRBJ2-7
d_gene: NA
CDR3nt: TGTGCCAGCAGTTTCGGAGGGGATTACGAGCAGTACTTC
CDR3aa: CASSFGGDYEQYF

abundance: many
v_gene: TRBV27
j_gene: TRBJ2-3
d_gene: NA
CDR3nt: TGTGCCAGCGGGGGGAGGAATGCAGATACGCAGTATTTT
CDR3aa: CASGGRNADTQYF

abundance: many
v_gene: TRBV12-3/TRBV12-4
j_gene: TRBJ2-3
d_gene: TRBD1
CDR3nt: TGTGCCAGCAGTTTTGGGACAGGAGATACGCAGTATTTT
CDR3aa: CASSFGTGDTQYF

abundance: many
v_gene: TRBV30
j_gene: TRBJ1-1
d_gene: NA
CDR3nt: TGTGCCTGCAGGCGACAGAACACTGAAGCTTTCTTT
CDR3aa: CACRRQNTEAFF

abundance: NA
v_gene: TRBV3-1
j_gene: TRBJ2-5
d_gene: NA
CDR3nt: TGTGCCAGCAGCCCCATCGGAGAGACCCAGTACTTC
CDR3aa: CASSPIGETQYF

abundance: NA
v_gene: TRBV29-1
j_gene: TRBJ2-4
d_gene: NA
CDR3nt: TGCAGCGCTTTAAAAAACATTCAGTACTTC
CDR3aa: CSALKNIQYF

abundance: many
v_gene: TRBV24-1
j_gene: TRBJ2-3
d_gene: NA
CDR3nt: TGTGCCACCAGTGATTTCGGCCAAAGCACAGATACGCAGTATTTT
CDR3aa: CATSDFGQSTDTQYF

abundance: NA
v_gene: TRBV24-1
j_gene: TRBJ2-5
d_gene: NA
CDR3nt: TGTGCCGCCGTAGAAAAGGAGACCCAGTACTTC
CDR3aa: CAAVEKETQYF

abundance: few
v_gene: TRBV7-8
j_gene: TRBJ1-4
d_gene: NA
CDR3nt: TGTGCCAGCAGCTTATCGATGGCGGGCCTTAATGAAAAACTGTTTTTT
CDR3aa: CASSLSMAGLNEKLFF

abundance: NA
v_gene: TRBV27
j_gene: TRBJ2-3
d_gene: TRBD2
CDR3nt: TGTGCCAGCAGACCCACTAGCGGGGGTAGTTTAGATACGCAGTATTTT
CDR3aa: CASRPTSGGSLDTQYF

abundance: few
v_gene: TRBV4-3
j_gene: TRBJ2-1
d_gene: NA
CDR3nt: TGCGCCAGCAGCCAAGAGTTCAGGGACCCTGAGCAGTTCTTC
CDR3aa: CASSQEFRDPEQFF

abundance: few
v_gene: TRBV20-1
j_gene: TRBJ2-4
d_gene: TRBD2
CDR3nt: TGCAGTGCTAGGAATCTAGCGGGGGGGCAGAGAAACATTCAGTACTTC
CDR3aa: CSARNLAGGQRNIQYF

abundance: NA
v_gene: TRBV12-3/TRBV12-4
j_gene: TRBJ1-1
d_gene: NA
CDR3nt: TGTGCCAGCAGTTTCGGGCAAACGAACACTGAAGCTTTCTTT
CDR3aa: CASSFGQTNTEAFF

abundance: many
v_gene: TRBV5-1
j_gene: TRBJ2-5
d_gene: NA
CDR3nt: TGCGCCAGCAGCTTCGGGAGAACGGCAGAGACCCAGTACTTC
CDR3aa: CASSFGRTAETQYF

abundance: few
v_gene: TRBV24-1
j_gene: TRBJ2-6
d_gene: NA
CDR3nt: TGTGCCACCAGTGATCAGACGGATTCTGGGGCCAACGTCCTGACTTTC
CDR3aa: CATSDQTDSGANVLTF

abundance: many
v_gene: TRBV20-1
j_gene: TRBJ2-3
d_gene: TRBD1
CDR3nt: TGCAGTGCGAGTACCGGGACAGGGATCACAGATACGCAGTATTTT
CDR3aa: CSASTGTGITDTQYF

abundance: NA
v_gene: TRBV14
j_gene: TRBJ1-6
d_gene: TRBD1
CDR3nt: TGTGCCAGCAGCCAAGTAACAGGGGGCTTCTATAATTCACCCCTCCACTTT
CDR3aa: CASSQVTGGFYNSPLHF

abundance: many
v_gene: TRBV27
j_gene: TRBJ2-1
d_gene: NA
CDR3nt: TGTGCCAGCAGTTTAAAGTTTGGGGATGAGCAGTTCTTC
CDR3aa: CASSLKFGDEQFF

abundance: many
v_gene: TRBV2
j_gene: TRBJ2-3
d_gene: TRBD2
CDR3nt: TGTGCCAGCAGTGTTTTTCGGGCGGGAGGGCCTAAAGATACGCAGTATTTT
CDR3aa: CASSVFRAGGPKDTQYF

abundance: NA
v_gene: TRBV7-2
j_gene: TRBJ2-3
d_gene: NA
CDR3nt: TGTGCCAGCAGCTTGCCCCAACCATCTTCAGATACGCAGTATTTT
CDR3aa: CASSLPQPSSDTQYF

abundance: NA
v_gene: TRBV19
j_gene: TRBJ1-1
d_gene: NA
CDR3nt: TGTGCCAGTAGACCTCAGCCCCAGCGGGGTGAAGCTTTCTTT
CDR3aa: CASRPQPQRGEAFF

abundance: NA
v_gene: TRBV18
j_gene: TRBJ2-1
d_gene: NA
CDR3nt: TGTGCCAGCTCACCACCTACGGAGATTGAGCAGTTCTTC
CDR3aa: CASSPPTEIEQFF

abundance: few
v_gene: TRBV25-1
j_gene: TRBJ2-3
d_gene: TRBD2
CDR3nt: TGTGCCAGCAGTGGACTAGCGGGAAGGCAAGATACGCAGTATTTT
CDR3aa: CASSGLAGRQDTQYF

abundance: few
v_gene: TRBV6-1
j_gene: TRBJ1-6
d_gene: NA
CDR3nt: TGTGCCAGCAGTGAACGAGGGGCTAATTCACCCCTCCACTTT
CDR3aa: CASSERGANSPLHF

abundance: few
v_gene: TRBV5-1
j_gene: TRBJ1-1
d_gene: NA
CDR3nt: TGCGCCAGCAGCTTGGTCGGGTCAGGCACTGAAGCTTTCTTT
CDR3aa: CASSLVGSGTEAFF

abundance: many
v_gene: TRBV27
j_gene: TRBJ2-3
d_gene: TRBD2
CDR3nt: TGTGCCAGCTCTAGCGGGAGCACAGATACGCAGTATTTT
CDR3aa: CASSSGSTDTQYF